The 31 T cell receptor beta chains in this list originate from one sample, sequenced in a study of control samples from healthy donors and cancer patients. Some clones are missing from TCRdb's copy, which holds only in-frame ones; the method was immunoSEQ multiplex PCR. The sample gives around 90,000 clones, about 84% of which show up once; around 2.1% is in the top ten. Sequencing used blood. The source of these receptors is a woman in her thirties or forties in good health.

The rearrangement links TRBV20-1 to TRBJ2-3, with unresolved D. This CDR3 is 11 amino acids long. Between the trimmed V and J ends, which lost 5 bases and 10 bases, there was a span of 13 bases. CDR1 and CDR2 from the germline V gene are DFQATT and SNEGSKA (reference sequence). Written as DNA, the CDR3 is TGCAGTGCTCCATTGAGCGTTCCGCAGTATTTT. Translation: CSAPLSVPQYF.

J is TRBJ2-3 and V is TRBV4-3; the D is unclear. There are 13 residues in the CDR3. V was trimmed by 1 base and J by 0 bases, leaving 2 bases between them. In germline, CDR1 is LGHNA, CDR2 YSLEER. As DNA, the CDR3 is TGCGCCAGCAGCCAAGCTAGCACAGATACGCAGTATTTT. Translation gives CASSQASTDTQYF.

This clone showed up just once. The chain employs TRBV10-3 and TRBJ1-2; the D is unclear. There are 11 residues in the CDR3. Per the germline V gene, CDR1 is ENHRY and CDR2 is SYGVKD. Trimming cost V 3 bases and J 7 bases, with 6 bases left between them. The CDR3 region is CAISEGFGYTF. Written as DNA, the CDR3 is TGTGCCATCAGTGAAGGGTTTGGCTACACCTTC.

V gene TRBV10-3 combines with J gene TRBJ1-2; D unclear. The germline V and J ends were trimmed by 7 bases and 5 bases, with 17 bases remaining between them. CDR3 length: 14 residues. Germline-derived CDR1 and CDR2 are ENHRY and SYGVKD. The DNA of the CDR3 is TGTGCCATCAACGATCTTTATGAATCGTATGGCTACACCTTC. Residues: CAINDLYESYGYTF.

As concerns this clone: Distinct nucleotide sequences in the sample also encode this CDR3. The gene calls are TRBV6-5 and TRBJ1-1; the match to TRBD1 covers 7 bases. With 6 bases clipped from V and 4 bases from J, the junction kept 8 bases outside the gene matches. The germline gives CDR1 MNHEY, CDR2 SVGAGI. The CDR3 runs 14 residues. The CDR3 is CASRPDRVGTEAFF. CDR3 nucleotide sequence: TGTGCCAGCAGACCAGACAGGGTGGGCACTGAAGCTTTCTTT.

V is TRBV6-2 or TRBV6-3 and J is TRBJ2-3; D ambiguous. Germline CDR1 and CDR2: MNHEY and SVGEGT. Trimming cost V 6 bases and J 1 base, with 11 bases left between them. The CDR3 covers 14 residues. The CDR3 DNA reads as TGTGCCAGCAGCCCTCGGGTGCGCACAGATACGCAGTATTTT. Encoded protein: CASSPRVRTDTQYF.

This clone appeared once. The chain couples TRBV11-3 to TRBJ2-1, with D uncertain. This CDR3 is 15 amino acids long. Germline CDR1 SGHNT, CDR2 YENEEA. The V and J ends lost 2 bases and 6 bases respectively, with 14 bases between them. The CDR3 DNA reads as TGTGCCAGCAGCTTAAGAGACCGCGAATTCAATGAGCAGTTCTTC. As protein: CASSLRDREFNEQFF.

This clone occurred a few times. V usage is TRBV19 and J usage is TRBJ1-1; no clear D gene. The germline V and J ends were trimmed by 7 bases and 0 bases, with 12 bases remaining between them. The CDR3 loop spans 14 amino acids. From germline, CDR1 is LNHDA and CDR2 SQIVND (reference sequence). The CDR3 DNA sequence: TGTGCCAGTAACGATCTTAATATGAACACTGAAGCTTTCTTT. Amino acids: CASNDLNMNTEAFF.

CDR3 in amino acids: CANREDSLGPQHF. The CDR3 bases are TGTGCCAATAGGGAGGACTCTTTGGGCCCCCAGCATTTT. V gene TRBV6-5 combines with J gene TRBJ1-5; D unclear. The V end lost 10 bases, the J end lost 10 bases, and 20 bases lay between the germline ends. Germline lookup yields CDR1 MNHEY and CDR2 SVGAGI. The CDR3 is 13 amino acids.

The rearrangement uses TRBV15 and TRBJ2-1, with TRBD2 matching 8 bases. The V segment lost 5 bases and the J segment 9 bases; nucleotides outside the gene matches: 15. Germline CDR1 and CDR2: LNHNV and YYDKDF (reference sequence). This CDR3 has 16 residues. This CDR3 is CATSGAGTRTPSEQFF. In DNA, the CDR3 is TGTGCCACCAGCGGGGCCGGGACTAGGACACCCAGTGAGCAGTTCTTC.

V is TRBV19 and J is TRBJ1-5; D not resolved. This CDR3 region has 15 residues. Deletions cut 1 base from V and 4 bases from J, with 11 bases between. Per the germline V gene, CDR1 is LNHDA and CDR2 is SQIVND (reference sequence). CDR3: CASSIGRGRNQPQHF. The CDR3 nucleotides are TGTGCCAGTAGTATAGGTCGGGGTCGTAATCAGCCCCAGCATTTT.

The rearrangement joins TRBV14 to TRBJ2-5, with 10 bases fitting TRBD1. This CDR3 is built from 16 residues. V lost 5 bases, J lost 5 bases, and 11 bases stayed unmatched. Looked up from germline, CDR1 is SGHDN and CDR2 is FVKESK. The CDR3 bases are TGTGCCAGCAGCTCACTGGACAGGGGGGGTTTGGAGACCCAGTACTTC. Translated: CASSSLDRGGLETQYF. Filled out from reference TRBV14 and TRBJ2-5, the complete variable domain reads EAGVTQFPSHSVIEKGQTVTLRCDPISGHDNLYWYRRVMGKEIKFLLHFVKESKQDESGMPNNRFLAERTGGTYSTLKVQPAELEDSGVYFCASSSLDRGGLETQYFGPGTRLLVL.

The V call is TRBV6-5, the J call TRBJ1-5; TRBD1 aligns across 9 bases. CDR1 is MNHEY and CDR2 is SVGAGI in the germline V gene. This CDR3 region has 14 residues. J was trimmed by 3 bases and V by 6 bases; bases with no gene match: 3. Written as DNA, the CDR3 is TGTGCCAGCAGCCGGGACAGGGTCAATCAGCCCCAGCATTTT. Its protein is CASSRDRVNQPQHF.

J is TRBJ2-3 and V is TRBV7-8, with D perhaps matching TRBD1 (5 bases). The V gene's germline CDR1 is SGHVS and CDR2 FQNEAQ. This CDR3 has 15 residues. The V and J ends lost 1 base and 5 bases respectively, with 13 bases between them. The CDR3 loop reads CASSLVQGTRDTQYF. The CDR3 region has the DNA TGTGCCAGCAGCTTAGTTCAGGGTACCCGAGATACGCAGTATTTT.

V gene TRBV9 combines with J gene TRBJ1-2, with unresolved D. Germline loops: CDR1 SGDLS, CDR2 YYNGEE. V lost 0 bases to trimming and J lost 8 bases, with 8 bases between them. The CDR3 runs 12 residues. The CDR3 protein is CASSVEVEGYTF. The CDR3 bases are TGTGCCAGCAGCGTAGAGGTCGAAGGCTACACCTTC.

The chain uses TRBV5-6 and TRBJ2-5, with 12 positions matching TRBD2. V was pared by 2 bases and J by 4 bases, with 9 bases of the junction left unmatched. Germline lookup yields CDR1 SGHDT and CDR2 YYEEEE. This CDR3 is 17 amino acids long. Written as DNA, the CDR3 is TGTGCCAGCAGCTTTTCATGGCTAGCGGGGGGGGTAGAGACCCAGTACTTC. Amino acids: CASSFSWLAGGVETQYF.

The chain joins TRBV5-4 to TRBJ1-2; 8 bases agree with TRBD1. V was clipped by 0 bases and J by 4 bases; unmatched bases: 5. The length of the CDR3 is 15 residues. CDR1 and CDR2 (germline): SGHNT, YYREEE (reference sequence). The CDR3 loop is CASSLVGQGFYGYTF. As DNA, the CDR3 is TGTGCCAGCAGCTTGGTCGGACAGGGATTCTATGGCTACACCTTC.

This clone was seen just once. The CDR3 loop reads CASSHIAESGEQYF. In DNA form, the CDR3 reads TGTGCCAGCAGCCATATTGCGGAATCCGGCGAGCAGTACTTC. The rearrangement uses TRBV3-1 (or the pseudogene TRBV3-2) and TRBJ2-7; D is unclear. Trimming cost V 3 bases and J 6 bases, with 15 bases left between them. The CDR3 sequence is 14 residues long. Germline values: CDR1 LGHDT, CDR2 YNNKEL (reference sequence).

CDR3 DNA sequence: TGTGCCAGCAGTGACCGGGGCTCAGGCTACACCTTC. It translates to CASSDRGSGYTF. V and J are TRBV28 and TRBJ1-2; tentatively, D is TRBD1 (5 bases). Between the trimmed V and J ends, which lost 5 bases and 8 bases, there was a span of 12 bases. The germline gives CDR1 MDHEN, CDR2 SYDVKM. This CDR3 region has 12 residues.

This clone occurred a few times. CDR3 bases: TGTGCCAGCAGGACTAGCGGGGGGTCCTACGAGCAGTACTTC. Residues: CASRTSGGSYEQYF. J is TRBJ2-7 and V is TRBV7-2; TRBD2 matches 13 bases. The junction had 0 bases not matched to a gene; V was cut back by 6 bases and J by 1 base. Germline CDR1 reads SGHTA; CDR2 reads FQGNSA. The CDR3 spans 14 residues.

The chain links TRBV2 to TRBJ1-5; D is perhaps TRBD1 (6 bases). The CDR3 contains 14 residues. Germline V gene sequence: CDR1 SNHLY, CDR2 FYNNEI. V was shortened by 5 bases and J by 0 bases, with 8 bases between the two germline ends. CDR3 DNA sequence: TGTGCCAGCAGTACAGGGAATAGCAATCAGCCCCAGCATTTT. Its protein product is CASSTGNSNQPQHF.

This chain uses TRBV3-1 (or the pseudogene TRBV3-2) with TRBJ1-5, with D uncertain. Germline V gene lookup returns CDR1 LGHDT and CDR2 YNNKEL (reference sequence). This CDR3 is built from 15 residues. The V end lost 2 bases, the J end lost 2 bases, and 10 bases lay between the germline ends. This CDR3 is CASSQTWGGNQPQHF. The CDR3 nucleotides read TGTGCCAGCAGCCAAACGTGGGGAGGCAATCAGCCCCAGCATTTT.

The chain recombines TRBV4-3 with TRBJ1-5; no firm D call. Trimming removed 0 bases at V and 6 bases at J, with 12 bases between. The CDR3 is made up of 15 amino acids. The germline CDR1 and CDR2 sequences are LGHNA and YSLEER. CDR3 in DNA: TGCGCCAGCAGCCAAGATTCGTTCGCCGGTCAGCCCCAGCATTTT. This codes for CASSQDSFAGQPQHF.

The chain combines TRBV9 with TRBJ1-1, with 8 bases matching TRBD1. Germline V gives CDR1 SGDLS, CDR2 YYNGEE. The CDR3 totals 15 residues. Germline trimming cut 0 bases from V and 4 bases from J; bases unmatched to any gene: 5. The CDR3 DNA follows: TGTGCCAGCAGCGTAGGCTTCACAGGGGGCACTGAAGCTTTCTTT. Protein sequence: CASSVGFTGGTEAFF. Complete variable domain (other parts from reference TRBV9 and TRBJ1-1): DSGVTQTPKHLITATGQRVTLRCSPRSGDLSVYWYQQSLDQGLQFLIQYYNGEERAKGNILERFSAQQFPDLHSELNLSSLELGDSALYFCASSVGFTGGTEAFFGQGTRLTVV.

The rearrangement joins TRBV19 to TRBJ1-6; D uncertain. The germline V gene has CDR1 LNHDA and CDR2 SQIVND (reference sequence). This CDR3 region has 15 residues. Trimming took off 4 bases at V and 6 bases at J, with 13 bases between the two ends. In nucleotides, the CDR3 is TGTGCCAGTAGTAAGGCAGGAGGTGGTAATTCACCCCTCCACTTT. This translates into CASSKAGGGNSPLHF.

The chain is built from TRBV25-1 and TRBJ2-7, with D perhaps matching TRBD1 (5 bases). Looked up from germline, CDR1 is MGHDK and CDR2 is SYGVNS. The CDR3 length is 14 residues. Trimming left V 2 bases short and J 2 bases short, with 10 bases between. The chain's CDR3 is CASSENDRAYEQYF. DNA for the CDR3: TGTGCCAGCAGTGAAAATGACAGAGCCTACGAGCAGTACTTC.

J is TRBJ1-1 and V is TRBV5-4; D unclear. Germline CDR1 and CDR2: SGHNT and YYREEE (reference sequence). CDR3 length: 14 amino acids. Trimming took 0 bases from V and 0 from J, leaving 6 bases between them. CDR3 sequence (DNA): TGTGCCAGCAGCTTGGGACGTCTGAACACTGAAGCTTTCTTT. Protein sequence: CASSLGRLNTEAFF.

This clone was found once. V and J are TRBV27 and TRBJ1-1; no reliable D call. This CDR3 region has 13 residues. Looked up from germline, CDR1 is MNHEY and CDR2 is SMNVEV (reference sequence). Trimming took off 6 bases at V and 0 bases at J, with 8 bases between the two ends. CDR3 in DNA: TGTGCCAGCAGCCCTTCTATGAACACTGAAGCTTTCTTT. It codes for CASSPSMNTEAFF.

The chain has TRBV2 and TRBJ2-1, with 10 bases aligning to TRBD2. CDR1 and CDR2 (germline): SNHLY, FYNNEI. The V and J ends lost 1 base and 8 bases, in that order; junction bases with no gene match: 5. This CDR3 has 15 amino acids. CDR3 residues: CASSEESGGADEQFF. The CDR3 region has the DNA TGTGCCAGCAGTGAAGAAAGCGGGGGGGCGGATGAGCAGTTCTTC. The variable domain in full, completed from reference TRBV2 and TRBJ2-1, reads EPEVTQTPSHQVTQMGQEVILRCVPISNHLYFYWYRQILGQKVEFLVSFYNNEISEKSEIFDDQFSVERPDGSNFTLKIRSTKLEDSAMYFCASSEESGGADEQFFGPGTRLTVL.

The chain employs TRBV4-3 and TRBJ2-3; unclear D gene. V gave up 0 bases and J gave up 1 base, with 14 bases separating them. The CDR3 is 17 residues long. Per germline, CDR1 LGHNA and CDR2 YSLEER. CDR3 DNA: TGCGCCAGCAGCCAAGAAAAAGCCGAGGCGCGCACAGATACGCAGTATTTT. As protein: CASSQEKAEARTDTQYF.

The chain employs TRBV30 and TRBJ2-2, with a tentative D call TRBD2 (6 bases). The CDR3 is 14 residues long. The germline gives CDR1 GTSNPN, CDR2 SVGIG (reference sequence). V dropped 1 base and J dropped 4 bases, with 10 bases sitting between them. The CDR3 spells CAWSASASTGELFF. The CDR3 DNA follows: TGTGCCTGGAGTGCTAGCGCGAGCACCGGGGAGCTGTTTTTT.